This record looks at one TCR beta chain sequence and its context. The repertoire was sequenced with immunoSEQ multiplex PCR; TCRdb's copy has only in-frame clones and lacks some. The data contain about 41,000 clones, roughly 88% of them seen just once; the ten biggest clones take up more than 8%. The CDR3 totals 18 residues. Germline CDR1 reads LGHNT; CDR2 reads FRNRAP. The V end lost 7 bases, the J end lost 2 bases, and 25 bases lay between the germline ends. The sample is drawn from a study of T cell changes during pregnancy in multiple sclerosis. The sequence was collected from a female donor with multiple sclerosis, enrolled in a pregnancy study. The specimen comprised CD8+ T cells from peripheral blood mononuclear cells, sampled in the first trimester of pregnancy. The V and J genes are TRBV12-5 and TRBJ2-3; D may be TRBD1 (5 bases). CDR3 residues: CASALGQTYNINTDTQYF. CDR3 sequence (DNA): TGTGCTAGTGCCTTGGGGCAGACTTACAACATAAACACAGATACGCAGTATTTT.